This T cell receptor (beta chain) comes out of a study of cytomegalovirus exposure and HLA in healthy donors. Study-level results: CMV serostatus was the sole immune exposure information available. Relative to equally common others, HLA-associated TCR beta chains showed greater clonal expansion in a later analysis. Certain indistinguishable V segments, among them TRBV6-2 and TRBV6-3, were excluded.

Concerning this clone itself: As yet, its antigen is unknown.

V was clipped by 2 bases and J by 1 base, with 13 bases between them. Per the germline V gene, CDR1 is SGDLS and CDR2 is YYNGEE. The CDR3 is 15 amino acids. 60 Vbeta and 13 Jbeta primers were used in PCR. TCRdb's copy holds only in-frame clones and misses some; the assay was immunoSEQ multiplex PCR. The sample shows 110,000 or so clones, 65% to 85% of them seen only once. The TCR was taken from a woman between 18 and 30 years old in good health and CMV-seronegative. The genes are TRBV9 and TRBJ2-7; possibly TRBD2 for D (6 bases). The specimen was PBMCs. CDR3 bases: TGTGCCAGCAGCGTCAAGACGGGACTTTCCTACGAGCAGTACTTC. This codes for CASSVKTGLSYEQYF.